Each of the 19 T cell receptor beta chains below was sequenced from the same sample in a study of technical replicates of blood from several donors. This table comes from immunoSEQ multiplex PCR, and its TCRdb copy is limited to in-frame clones, with some not included. The sample lists tens of thousands of clones, approximately 97% occurring once. Input material: T cells isolated from PBMCs. Source of these receptors: a human donor in good health.

A single count supports this clone. The chain joins TRBV28 to TRBJ2-2; 10 nucleotides agree with TRBD2. Germline CDR1 MDHEN, CDR2 SYDVKM. V trimming: 2 bases; J trimming: 7 bases; junction bases outside the gene matches: 19. This CDR3 is 20 amino acids long. The CDR3 protein is CASSLGAGRGASGSVGELFF. For the CDR3, the DNA is TGTGCCAGCAGTTTAGGTGCAGGGAGAGGGGCTAGCGGGAGTGTCGGGGAGCTGTTTTTT.

DNA of the CDR3: TGTGCCAGCAGCTTGCCAGGGTACAATCAGCCCCAGCATTTT. Translating gives CASSLPGYNQPQHF. The V call is TRBV5-5, the J call TRBJ1-5, with D perhaps TRBD1 (5 bases). Trimming took 1 base from V and 3 from J, leaving 8 bases between them. This CDR3 is 14 amino acids long. CDR1 is SGHKS and CDR2 is YYEKEE in the germline V gene (reference sequence).

The V call is TRBV7-9, the J call TRBJ2-1; possible D gene TRBD2, 5 bases. Germline V gene data show CDR1 as SEHNR and CDR2 as FQNEAQ (reference sequence). V shed 3 bases and J shed 2 bases, with 11 bases lying between them. The CDR3 extends over 15 amino acids. CDR3 protein: CASSLVRAAYNEQFF. The CDR3 DNA follows: TGTGCCAGCAGCTTGGTGCGGGCTGCCTACAATGAGCAGTTCTTC.

The chain recombines TRBV19 with TRBJ1-2, with TRBD1 identical over 7 bases. V dropped 3 bases and J dropped 5; count of bases not matched to a gene: 9. From germline, CDR1 is LNHDA and CDR2 SQIVND (reference sequence). The CDR3 is 15 amino acids. The CDR3 DNA follows: TGTGCCAGTAGTATTCTCGGCAGGGGGTCGTATGGCTACACCTTC. This gives the protein CASSILGRGSYGYTF.

The rearrangement uses TRBV2 and TRBJ1-2, with unresolved D. The CDR3 is made up of 13 amino acids. Trimming cost V 6 bases and J 4 bases, with 12 bases left between them. From germline, CDR1 is SNHLY and CDR2 FYNNEI. CDR3 sequence (DNA): TGTGCCAGCAGGTACAGCCAACCCTATGGCTACACCTTC. It is translated as CASRYSQPYGYTF.

The chain employs TRBV7-2 and TRBJ2-5; tentative D call: TRBD2 (5 bases). CDR1 is SGHTA and CDR2 is FQGNSA in the germline V gene. V was cut by 5 bases and J by 3 bases, with 10 bases left in between. CDR3 size: 13 residues. The CDR3 nucleotides read TGTGCCAGCAGCCCGCTAGCTAAAGAGACCCAGTACTTC. This sequence encodes CASSPLAKETQYF. The entire variable domain, with the rest obtained from reference TRBV7-2 and TRBJ2-5, is as follows: GAGVSQSPSNKVTEKGKDVELRCDPISGHTALYWYRQSLGQGLEFLIYFQGNSAPDKSGLPSDRFSAERTGGSVSTLTIQRTQQEDSAVYLCASSPLAKETQYFGPGTRLLVL.

V usage is TRBV28 and J usage is TRBJ1-4, with D possibly being TRBD1 (6 bases). V lost 3 bases to trimming and J lost 8 bases, with 10 bases between them. Germline CDR1 is MDHEN and CDR2 is SYDVKM. The CDR3 totals 13 residues. CDR3 in DNA: TGTGCCAGCAGTTTCCAGGGGAAAGAAAAACTGTTTTTT. It translates to CASSFQGKEKLFF.

Turning to this clone: Sequence at one end of the junction differs from germline and may be a read error. This chain joins TRBV29-1 and TRBJ1-1; TRBD1 aligns across 8 bases. In germline, CDR1 is SQVTM, CDR2 ANQGSEA. The CDR3 totals 13 residues. CDR3 protein: CSVIPTGTGFWVF. CDR3 nucleotide sequence: TGCAGCGTCATACCAACCGGGACAGGCTTTTGGGTTTTT.

This clone was counted a few times. An end of the junction differs from the germline gene, which may be a read error. The V call is TRBV25-1, the J call TRBJ2-7; TRBD1 is a possible D gene (8 bases). The CDR3 runs 15 residues. Germline CDR1 is MGHDK and CDR2 is SYGVNS. The CDR3 DNA reads as TGTGCCAGCAGTGCGACAGGGGAGGGGTTCTACGGGCAGTACTTC. This codes for CASSATGEGFYGQYF.

This chain connects TRBV19 to TRBJ2-2; possible D gene TRBD2, 7 bases. CDR1 and CDR2 (germline): LNHDA, SQIVND (reference sequence). V lost 7 bases to trimming and J lost 2 bases, with 14 bases between them. The CDR3 runs to 15 residues. The CDR3 region is CASKDSGVNTGELFF. CDR3 DNA: TGTGCCAGTAAGGACAGCGGGGTCAACACCGGGGAGCTGTTTTTT.

CDR3 residues: CASSDGLGQSNTGELFF. The CDR3 coding sequence is TGTGCCAGCAGTGATGGTCTGGGACAGTCGAACACCGGGGAGCTGTTTTTT. The V gene is TRBV2, the J gene TRBJ2-2, with 7 bases lining up with TRBD1. The CDR3 sequence is 17 residues long. Per germline, CDR1 SNHLY and CDR2 FYNNEI. J gave up 0 bases and V 3 bases, and 7 bases lay outside the gene matches.

The chain employs TRBV6-5 and TRBJ2-3; 7 bases map to TRBD2. V was clipped by 8 bases and J by 0 bases; unmatched bases: 5. This CDR3 contains 14 residues. In germline, CDR1 is MNHEY, CDR2 SVGAGI. The CDR3 loop is CASASAGSTDTQYF. CDR3 DNA sequence: TGTGCCAGCGCCTCAGCGGGGAGCACAGATACGCAGTATTTT.

This rearrangement joins TRBV5-6 to TRBJ1-1; D not resolved. The CDR3 runs to 15 residues. Trimming pared 4 bases from V and 2 bases from J, leaving 15 bases between. CDR1 and CDR2 from the germline V gene are SGHDT and YYEEEE. The CDR3 protein is CASSPLDGLNTEAFF. CDR3 sequence (DNA): TGTGCCAGCAGCCCACTAGACGGGCTAAACACTGAAGCTTTCTTT.

The gene calls are TRBV29-1 and TRBJ1-2, with D tentatively TRBD1 (6 bases). Trimming took off 6 bases at V and 4 bases at J, with 15 bases between the two ends. The CDR3 totals 13 residues. The germline V gene encodes CDR1 SQVTM and CDR2 ANQGSEA. The CDR3 DNA reads as TGCAGCGTGCGACAGGCCCCACCCTATGGCTACACCTTC. Its translation: CSVRQAPPYGYTF.

The chain recombines TRBV5-6 with TRBJ2-7; TRBD1 matches 8 bases. The CDR3 runs 18 residues. Germline values: CDR1 SGHDT, CDR2 YYEEEE. The trim removed 2 bases at V and 1 base at J, leaving 14 bases unmatched. The CDR3 spells CASSFSRQGPTLSYEQYF. The CDR3 nucleotides are TGTGCCAGCAGCTTCTCTCGACAGGGGCCAACATTGTCCTACGAGCAGTACTTC.

The V call is TRBV11-2, the J call TRBJ1-4, with TRBD1 matching over 7 bases. The CDR3 contains 14 residues. Germline loops: CDR1 SGHAT, CDR2 FQNNGV. Trimming took 2 bases from V and 8 from J; bases not matched to a gene: 5. The CDR3 region has the DNA TGTGCCAGCAGCTTATACAGACAGGGCGAAAAACTGTTTTTT. Translating gives CASSLYRQGEKLFF.

The rearrangement uses TRBV27 and TRBJ2-7, with TRBD2 matching over 8 bases. CDR3 length equals 14 residues. Germline V gene sequence: CDR1 MNHEY, CDR2 SMNVEV (reference sequence). V dropped 6 bases and J dropped 4; count of bases not matched to a gene: 8. CDR3 loop: CASRSELADYEQYF. CDR3 in DNA: TGTGCCAGCAGGTCGGAACTAGCGGATTACGAGCAGTACTTC.

The chain links TRBV6-1 to TRBJ2-2, with TRBD1 matching 8 bases. The CDR3 is 17 amino acids. Germline V gene lookup returns CDR1 MNHNS and CDR2 SASEGT. J gave up 4 bases and V 4 bases, and 11 bases lay outside the gene matches. The CDR3 DNA follows: TGTGCCAGCAGTGGGCCGCCGGGACAGGCAGCCACCGGGGAGCTGTTTTTT. Translating it yields CASSGPPGQAATGELFF.

This clone was seen just once. CDR3 amino acids: CASSQDLVGNTEAFF. Here the CDR3 DNA reads TGTGCCAGCAGCCAAGATCTTGTCGGGAACACTGAAGCTTTCTTT. This chain connects TRBV4-2 to TRBJ1-1; D is unclear. This CDR3 is 15 amino acids long. Trimming shortened V by 0 bases and J by 1 base, and 9 bases separated the two germline ends. Looked up from germline, CDR1 is LGHNA and CDR2 is YNFKEQ.